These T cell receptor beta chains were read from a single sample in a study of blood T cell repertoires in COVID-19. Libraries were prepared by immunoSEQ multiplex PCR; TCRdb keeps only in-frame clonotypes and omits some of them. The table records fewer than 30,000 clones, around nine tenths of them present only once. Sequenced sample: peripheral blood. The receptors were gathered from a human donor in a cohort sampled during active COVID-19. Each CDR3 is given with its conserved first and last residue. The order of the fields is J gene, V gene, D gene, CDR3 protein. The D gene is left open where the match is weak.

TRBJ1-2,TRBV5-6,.,CASSLNQGWGYTF
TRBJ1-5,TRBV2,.,CASRQGPMSNQPQHF
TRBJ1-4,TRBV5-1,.,CASSLAIGEKLFF
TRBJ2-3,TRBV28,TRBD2,CASRTSVGTDTQYF
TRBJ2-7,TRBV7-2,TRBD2,CASSFRLAGGWEQYF
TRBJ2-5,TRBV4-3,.,CASSQDRQGGQKTQYF
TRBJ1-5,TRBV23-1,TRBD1,CASSQSGARSGGGDQPQHF
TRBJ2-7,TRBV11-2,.,CASSLGEWAREQYF
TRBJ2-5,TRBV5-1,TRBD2,CASSPTLAGGPETQYF
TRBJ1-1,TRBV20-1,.,CSASRGADTEAFF
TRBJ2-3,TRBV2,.,CASSSGLGDTQYF
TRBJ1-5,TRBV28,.,CASSLSSRQKSPQHF
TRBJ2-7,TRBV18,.,CASRTGGPNTYEQYF
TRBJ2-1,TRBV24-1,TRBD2,CATSETSGGAYNEQFF
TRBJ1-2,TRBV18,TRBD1,CASSPSGQGAGGYTF
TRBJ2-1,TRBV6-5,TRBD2,CASSRTSVGEQFF
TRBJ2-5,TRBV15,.,CATSIGGATHQETQYF
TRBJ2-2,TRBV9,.,CASSVRGTANTGELFF
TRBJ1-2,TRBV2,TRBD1,CASSQGGQANYGYTF
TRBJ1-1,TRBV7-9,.,CASSLALNTEAFF
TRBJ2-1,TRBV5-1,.,CASSLPDSSYNEQFF
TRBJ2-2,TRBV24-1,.,CATTTSNTGELFF
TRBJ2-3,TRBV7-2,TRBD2,CASSLGPLAGGTDTQYF
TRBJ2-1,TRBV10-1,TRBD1,CASSFQGAIEQFF
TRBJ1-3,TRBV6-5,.,CASSTVGVSGNTIYF
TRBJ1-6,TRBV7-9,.,CATRGGPGSPLHF
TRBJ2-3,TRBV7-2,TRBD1,CASSWDRVSDTQYF
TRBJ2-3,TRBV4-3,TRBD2,CASSQMGLAGNTDTQYF
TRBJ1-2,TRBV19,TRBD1,CASSIGQGASPTHYGYTF
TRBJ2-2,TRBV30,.,CAWSLRGTGELFF
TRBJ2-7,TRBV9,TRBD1,CASSVGQGASYEQYF
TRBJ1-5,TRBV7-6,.,CASSALGRGNQPQHF
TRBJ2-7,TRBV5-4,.,CASSSRTATYEQYF
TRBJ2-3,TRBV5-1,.,CASSSGTSTDTQYF
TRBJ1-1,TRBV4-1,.,CASSQDGRGGTEAFF
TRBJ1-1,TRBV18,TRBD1,CASSGTALQNTEAFF
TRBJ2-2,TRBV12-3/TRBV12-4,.,CASSPHQIGELFF
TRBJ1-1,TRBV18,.,CASSPGTPNTEAFF